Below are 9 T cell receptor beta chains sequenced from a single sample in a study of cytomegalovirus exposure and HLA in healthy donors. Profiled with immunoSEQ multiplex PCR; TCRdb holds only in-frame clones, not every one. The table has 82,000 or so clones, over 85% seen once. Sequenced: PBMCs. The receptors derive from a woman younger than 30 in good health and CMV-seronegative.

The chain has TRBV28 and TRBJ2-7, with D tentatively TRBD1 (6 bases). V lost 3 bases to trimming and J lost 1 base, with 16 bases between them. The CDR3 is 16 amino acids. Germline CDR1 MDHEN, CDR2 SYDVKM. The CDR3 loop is CASSFYRDTSSYEQYF. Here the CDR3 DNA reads TGTGCCAGCAGTTTCTACCGGGACACCTCTTCCTACGAGCAGTACTTC.

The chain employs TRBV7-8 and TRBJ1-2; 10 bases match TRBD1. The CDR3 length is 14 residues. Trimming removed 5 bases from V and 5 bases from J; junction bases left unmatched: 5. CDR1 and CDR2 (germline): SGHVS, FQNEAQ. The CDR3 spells CASSERTGGYGYTF. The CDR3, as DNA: TGTGCCAGCAGCGAACGGACAGGGGGGTATGGCTACACCTTC.

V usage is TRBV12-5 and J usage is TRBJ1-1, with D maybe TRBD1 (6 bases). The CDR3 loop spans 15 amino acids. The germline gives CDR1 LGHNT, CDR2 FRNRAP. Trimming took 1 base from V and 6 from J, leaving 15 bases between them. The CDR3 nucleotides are TGTGCTAGTGGTTTGGAGGAGGGGGGAGGGTCTGAAGCTTTCTTT. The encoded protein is CASGLEEGGGSEAFF.

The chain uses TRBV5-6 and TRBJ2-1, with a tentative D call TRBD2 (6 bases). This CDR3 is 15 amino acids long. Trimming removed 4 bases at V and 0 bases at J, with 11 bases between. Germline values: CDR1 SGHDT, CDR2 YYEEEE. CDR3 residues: CASSTVADSYNEQFF. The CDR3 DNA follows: TGTGCCAGCAGCACAGTAGCGGACTCCTACAATGAGCAGTTCTTC. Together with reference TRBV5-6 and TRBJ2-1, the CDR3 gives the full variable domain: DAGVTQSPTHLIKTRGQQVTLRCSPKSGHDTVSWYQQALGQGPQFIFQYYEEEERQRGNFPDRFSGHQFPNYSSELNVNALLLGDSALYLCASSTVADSYNEQFFGPGTRLTVL.

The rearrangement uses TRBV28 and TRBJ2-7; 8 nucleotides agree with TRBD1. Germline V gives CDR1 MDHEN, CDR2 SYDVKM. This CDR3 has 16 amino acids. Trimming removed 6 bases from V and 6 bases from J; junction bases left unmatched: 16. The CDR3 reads CASSSPPGQARTEQYF. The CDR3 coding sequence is TGTGCCAGCAGCAGCCCTCCGGGACAGGCCCGTACCGAGCAGTACTTC.

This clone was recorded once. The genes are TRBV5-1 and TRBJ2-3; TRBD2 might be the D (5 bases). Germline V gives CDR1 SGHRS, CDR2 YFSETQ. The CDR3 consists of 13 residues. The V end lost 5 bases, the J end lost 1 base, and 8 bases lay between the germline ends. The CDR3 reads CASRDWGTDTQYF. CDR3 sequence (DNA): TGCGCCAGCAGGGACTGGGGCACAGATACGCAGTATTTT.

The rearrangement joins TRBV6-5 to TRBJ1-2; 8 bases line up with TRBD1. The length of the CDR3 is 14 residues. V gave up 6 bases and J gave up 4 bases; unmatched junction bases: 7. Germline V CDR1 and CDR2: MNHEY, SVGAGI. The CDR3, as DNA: TGTGCCAGCAGAACAGGGGGATCTCCCTATGGCTACACCTTC. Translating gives CASRTGGSPYGYTF.

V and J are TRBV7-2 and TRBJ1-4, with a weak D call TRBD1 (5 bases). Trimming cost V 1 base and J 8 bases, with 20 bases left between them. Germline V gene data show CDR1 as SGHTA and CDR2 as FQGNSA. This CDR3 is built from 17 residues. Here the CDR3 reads CASSLEGLTVLGEKLFF. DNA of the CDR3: TGTGCCAGCAGCTTAGAGGGACTCACAGTACTTGGAGAAAAACTGTTTTTT.

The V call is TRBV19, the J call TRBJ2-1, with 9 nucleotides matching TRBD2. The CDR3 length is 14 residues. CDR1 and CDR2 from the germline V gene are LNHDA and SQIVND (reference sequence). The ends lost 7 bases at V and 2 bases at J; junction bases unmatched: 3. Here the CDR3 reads CASNSGSTYNEQFF. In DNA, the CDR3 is TGTGCCAGTAATAGCGGGAGTACCTACAATGAGCAGTTCTTC.